What follows describes a single TCR beta chain. The data originate from a study of blood T cell repertoires in COVID-19. Across the study: PBMCs, B-cell-depleted T cells, or T cells were the source of the cDNA or gDNA that made up the material.

There are 19 residues in the CDR3. Per the germline V gene, CDR1 is WSHSY and CDR2 is SAAADI. V lost 6 bases, J lost 0 bases, and 14 bases stayed unmatched. Profiled with immunoSEQ multiplex PCR; TCRdb holds only in-frame clones, not every one. The data show a few hundred thousand clones, with roughly 91% seen just once and 1.2% held by the top ten. The clonotype was recovered from a woman younger than 35 who had recovered from COVID-19. Input material: PBMCs or T cells enriched from blood (not recorded which). The chain links TRBV10-2 to TRBJ2-4; 10 positions agree with TRBD2. CDR3 bases: TGCGCCAGCAGCCCAAAGGGACTAGCGAGGATACTAGCCAAAAACATTCAGTACTTC. Translating gives CASSPKGLARILAKNIQYF.